This is a list of T cell receptor beta chains from one sample in a study of identifying expanded T cells in peripheral blood. The repertoire was sequenced with immunoSEQ multiplex PCR; TCRdb's copy has only in-frame clones and lacks some. The sample has tens of thousands of clones; approximately 84% are singletons. Sequencing input: blood. These receptors were taken from a person between 18 and 69 years old in good health. The CDR3 runs from the conserved cysteine through the conserved F or W. A D gene is named only where the DNA matches it firmly. A clone size is listed for some rows: how often the clone was seen (once, few, many), or a class if it is expanded.

size	V	D	J	CDR3	DNA
.	TRBV7-2	.	TRBJ1-1	CASSWGQGQTEAFF	TGTGCCAGCAGCTGGGGTCAGGGGCAGACTGAAGCTTTCTTT
once	TRBV19	.	TRBJ1-1	CASSPREGKAFF	TGTGCCAGTAGCCCCAGGGAAGGAAAAGCTTTCTTT
.	TRBV6-6	.	TRBJ2-2	CASIPMNGELFF	TGTGCCAGCATCCCCATGAACGGGGAGCTGTTTTTT
.	TRBV6-4	.	TRBJ2-1	CASSPEGNEQFF	TGTGCCAGCAGTCCCGAAGGGAATGAGCAGTTCTTC
.	TRBV7-2	TRBD2	TRBJ2-2	CASSWSGVTSGNTGELFF	TGTGCCAGCAGCTGGTCGGGGGTGACTAGCGGAAACACCGGGGAGCTGTTTTTT
.	TRBV7-2	.	TRBJ2-3	CASTLGTSSTDTQYF	TGTGCCAGCACCCTCGGGACATCCAGCACAGATACGCAGTATTTT
few	TRBV7-9	.	TRBJ1-1	CASMPPQALNTEAFF	TGTGCCAGCATGCCCCCCCAAGCACTAAACACTGAAGCTTTCTTT
.	TRBV5-1	.	TRBJ1-1	CASSLGGQDTEAFF	TGCGCCAGCAGCTTGGGGGGCCAAGACACTGAAGCTTTCTTT
.	TRBV28	.	TRBJ2-1	CASSFYTAGGGEQFF	TGTGCCAGCAGTTTCTATACTGCTGGGGGCGGTGAGCAGTTCTTC
.	TRBV18	.	TRBJ2-1	CASSPPLQSSYNEQFF	TGTGCCAGCTCACCACCGTTACAGAGCTCCTACAATGAGCAGTTCTTC
.	TRBV28	.	TRBJ1-2	CASSPPGGYGYTF	TGTGCCAGCAGTCCCCCGGGGGGCTATGGCTACACCTTC
.	TRBV6-6	.	TRBJ2-7	CASSYAGALRTYEQYF	TGTGCCAGCAGTTACGCCGGCGCACTCCGCACCTACGAGCAGTACTTC
.	TRBV6-5	.	TRBJ2-2	CASSGHQDTGELFF	TGTGCCAGCAGTGGGCATCAGGACACCGGGGAGCTGTTTTTT
.	TRBV5-8	.	TRBJ1-2	CASSLEGAGQRAVSSYGYTF	TGTGCCAGCAGCTTGGAAGGGGCCGGACAGCGCGCCGTGAGTAGCTATGGCTACACCTTC
.	TRBV18	TRBD1	TRBJ2-5	CTSSPSSGQLQETQYF	TGTACCAGCTCACCTTCATCGGGACAGCTTCAAGAGACCCAGTACTTC
.	TRBV11-2	.	TRBJ2-7	CASRRDTSSYEQYF	TGTGCCAGCAGGCGGGACACGAGCTCCTACGAGCAGTACTTC
.	TRBV4-3	TRBD1	TRBJ2-7	CASSQEGGQGYEQYF	TGCGCCAGCAGCCAAGAGGGGGGACAGGGATACGAGCAGTACTTC
few	TRBV14	TRBD2	TRBJ2-1	CASSQIAGVLGEQFF	TGTGCCAGCAGCCAAATAGCGGGAGTGTTGGGTGAGCAGTTCTTC
few	TRBV11-2	.	TRBJ2-1	CASGDAGNNEQFF	TGTGCCAGCGGCGACGCGGGGAACAATGAGCAGTTCTTC
.	TRBV28	.	TRBJ2-2	CASTADTGELFF	TGTGCCAGCACCGCGGACACCGGGGAGCTGTTTTTT
once	TRBV29-1	TRBD1	TRBJ2-1	CSVERTGNNEQFF	TGCAGCGTTGAAAGGACAGGGAACAATGAGCAGTTCTTC
.	TRBV11-3	.	TRBJ2-1	CASSLVNGNEQFF	TGTGCCAGCAGCTTAGTCAATGGCAATGAGCAGTTCTTC
.	TRBV4-1	.	TRBJ1-2	CASSNAGASNYGYTF	TGCGCCAGCAGCAATGCGGGGGCAAGTAACTATGGCTACACCTTC
.	TRBV2	TRBD1	TRBJ1-1	CASMGQSSNTEAFF	TGTGCCAGTATGGGACAGTCCTCGAACACTGAAGCTTTCTTT
.	TRBV10-3	TRBD2	TRBJ2-5	CAISDAGGPETQYF	TGTGCCATCAGTGACGCGGGAGGGCCAGAGACCCAGTACTTC
.	TRBV9	.	TRBJ2-7	CASSVEQGSPYEQYF	TGTGCCAGCAGCGTAGAGCAGGGCAGTCCTTACGAGCAGTACTTC
.	TRBV5-6	TRBD1	TRBJ2-7	CASRGGQSYEQYF	TGTGCCAGCAGAGGGGGACAGAGCTACGAGCAGTACTTC
.	TRBV2	TRBD1	TRBJ1-2	CASSAEGQGSGYTF	TGTGCCAGCAGTGCCGAGGGACAGGGGAGTGGCTACACCTTC
.	TRBV5-1	.	TRBJ2-5	CASSLEGLQETQYF	TGCGCCAGCAGCTTGGAGGGACTCCAAGAGACCCAGTACTTC
.	TRBV11-3	TRBD1	TRBJ2-1	CASKGQGRHEQFF	TGTGCCAGCAAAGGACAGGGTCGCCATGAGCAGTTCTTC
.	TRBV6-5	.	TRBJ2-5	CASSPGAQETQYF	TGTGCCAGCAGTCCCGGGGCCCAAGAGACCCAGTACTTC
.	TRBV10-3	.	TRBJ2-7	CASSLGLSYEQYF	TGTGCCAGCAGTTTGGGACTCTCCTACGAGCAGTACTTC
.	TRBV30	.	TRBJ2-5	CAWSVLAGRQETQYF	TGTGCCTGGAGTGTTTTGGCAGGGCGGCAAGAGACCCAGTACTTC
.	TRBV19	.	TRBJ1-4	CASSDTGIGLGEKLFF	TGTGCCAGTAGTGATACAGGGATCGGACTCGGGGAAAAACTGTTTTTT
.	TRBV7-2	TRBD1	TRBJ1-1	CASSIGQDTTWNTEAFF	TGTGCCAGCAGCATCGGACAGGATACTACTTGGAACACTGAAGCTTTCTTT
.	TRBV27	TRBD1	TRBJ2-3	CASSLMQGGTDTQYF	TGTGCCAGCAGTTTAATGCAGGGGGGCACAGATACGCAGTATTTT
few	TRBV4-1	TRBD2	TRBJ2-5	CASSQLAGETQYF	TGCGCCAGCAGCCAACTAGCGGGAGAGACCCAGTACTTC
.	TRBV5-1	.	TRBJ1-3	CASSLSGNTIYF	TGCGCCAGCAGCTTGTCTGGAAACACCATATATTTT
.	TRBV15	TRBD2	TRBJ2-1	CATSRSGTNAEQFF	TGTGCCACCAGCAGAAGCGGGACGAACGCTGAGCAGTTCTTC
.	TRBV7-3	.	TRBJ2-6	CASSPLLAAGANVLTF	TGTGCCAGCAGCCCGCTTTTAGCGGCTGGGGCCAACGTCCTGACTTTC
.	TRBV10-3	TRBD2	TRBJ2-1	CAISESGLANTYNEQFF	TGTGCCATCAGTGAGTCGGGACTAGCGAATACTTACAATGAGCAGTTCTTC
once	TRBV7-8	.	TRBJ1-4	CASSPDSVFATNEKLFF	TGTGCCAGCAGCCCAGACAGTGTTTTTGCAACTAATGAAAAACTGTTTTTT
once	TRBV5-4	TRBD2	TRBJ2-7	CASSGGEGLSSYEQYF	TGTGCCAGCAGCGGCGGGGAGGGCCTGAGCTCCTACGAGCAGTACTTC
.	TRBV11-1	.	TRBJ1-3	CASSLKASGNTIYF	TGTGCCAGCAGCTTAAAAGCCTCTGGAAACACCATATATTTT
.	TRBV2	TRBD1	TRBJ2-5	CASSASGGPLQETQYF	TGTGCCAGCAGTGCCTCAGGGGGCCCCCTCCAAGAGACCCAGTACTTC
.	TRBV6-5	TRBD1	TRBJ2-7	CASSYPTGGPYYEQYF	TGTGCCAGCAGTTACCCGACAGGGGGCCCTTACTACGAGCAGTACTTC
.	TRBV25-1	.	TRBJ2-7	CASRPSQVNYEQYF	TGTGCCAGCAGACCCTCACAGGTAAACTACGAGCAGTACTTC
.	TRBV19	.	TRBJ2-6	CASNGMDSGANVLTF	TGTGCCAGTAATGGGATGGACTCTGGGGCCAACGTCCTGACTTTC
.	TRBV19	.	TRBJ1-1	CASTPGGPHTEAFF	TGTGCCAGTACCCCTGGGGGGCCCCACACTGAAGCTTTCTTT
.	TRBV5-6	TRBD2	TRBJ2-2	CASSPSPWSGRENTGELFF	TGTGCCAGCAGCCCCTCTCCCTGGAGCGGGAGGGAGAACACCGGGGAGCTGTTTTTT
.	TRBV10-3	TRBD2	TRBJ2-5	CAIRRGLQETQYF	TGTGCCATCAGAAGGGGACTACAAGAGACCCAGTACTTC
medium-sized	TRBV7-8	.	TRBJ2-3	CASSLAGYTQYF	TGTGCCAGCAGCTTAGCCGGGTATACGCAGTATTTT
.	TRBV10-1	.	TRBJ2-2	CASTINGRTNTGELFF	TGCGCCAGCACCATTAACGGTCGGACCAACACCGGGGAGCTGTTTTTT
.	TRBV28	.	TRBJ2-5	CASSSSGTRRETQYF	TGTGCCAGCAGTTCCTCCGGGACGAGAAGAGAGACCCAGTACTTC